The source of this TCR beta chain is a study of T cell responses to AZD1222 COVID-19 vaccine. Study-wide results and limits: Repertoire collection took place solely once the T cell response had peaked. Clonal diversity was possibly underestimated; the donors were predominantly white British and more often female.

Measured with immunoSEQ multiplex PCR; TCRdb has only the in-frame clones, and not every one. The sample records approximately 170,000 clones, approximately 94% being singletons. V lost 6 bases to trimming and J lost 9 bases; unmatched junction nucleotides: 13. CDR1 is SQVTM, CDR2 ANQGSEA, per germline. This CDR3 has 16 amino acids. Note on this clone: Its antigen remains unidentified.

The V and J genes are TRBV29-1 and TRBJ2-1; 14 nucleotides line up with TRBD2. This specimen consisted of peripheral blood, obtained 28 days after the second AZD1222 dose. This clonotype originated in an adult who received the AZD1222 COVID-19 vaccine. Written as DNA, the CDR3 is TGCAGCGTGGGGACGGCCGGGACTAGCGGGAGTTCTGAGCAGTTCTTC. Translation gives CSVGTAGTSGSSEQFF.